This T cell receptor (beta chain) is from a study of follicular helper T cells after annual influenza vaccination. Sequencing was performed with immunoSEQ multiplex PCR; in TCRdb, only in-frame clones are kept and a portion is missing. The sample carries 9,500 to 11,000 clones, about 85% recorded once. Time point specified: 2014-2015 season, 7 days after vaccination. Donors with HIV/AIDS, active malignancy, immunomodulators or active illness were excluded. Germline values: CDR1 SGHTA, CDR2 FQGNSA. Trimming took off 1 base at V and 3 bases at J, with 7 bases between the two ends. The CDR3 totals 14 residues.

The input for sequencing was CXCR5- memory CD4+ T cells sorted from blood, taken 7 days after influenza vaccination. The J gene is TRBJ2-1, the V gene TRBV7-2; the D is unclear. The clonotype was recovered from an adult who received the influenza vaccine. For the CDR3, the DNA is TGTGCCAGCAGCTTAGGGGAAGTCTACAATGAGCAGTTCTTC. Protein product: CASSLGEVYNEQFF.